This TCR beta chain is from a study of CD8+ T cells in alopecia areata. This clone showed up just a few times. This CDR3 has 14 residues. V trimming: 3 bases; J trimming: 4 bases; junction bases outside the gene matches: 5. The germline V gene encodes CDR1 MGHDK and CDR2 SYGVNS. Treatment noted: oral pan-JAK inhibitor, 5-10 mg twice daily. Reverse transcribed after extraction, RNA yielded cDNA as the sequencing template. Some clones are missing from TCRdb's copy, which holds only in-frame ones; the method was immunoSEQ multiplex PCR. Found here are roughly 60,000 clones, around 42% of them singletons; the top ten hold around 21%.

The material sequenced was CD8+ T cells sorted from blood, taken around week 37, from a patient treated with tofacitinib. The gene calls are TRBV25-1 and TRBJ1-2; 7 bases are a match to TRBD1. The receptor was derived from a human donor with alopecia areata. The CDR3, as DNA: TGTGCCAGCAGTGATCTTGACAGGGCCTATGGCTACACCTTC. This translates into CASSDLDRAYGYTF.